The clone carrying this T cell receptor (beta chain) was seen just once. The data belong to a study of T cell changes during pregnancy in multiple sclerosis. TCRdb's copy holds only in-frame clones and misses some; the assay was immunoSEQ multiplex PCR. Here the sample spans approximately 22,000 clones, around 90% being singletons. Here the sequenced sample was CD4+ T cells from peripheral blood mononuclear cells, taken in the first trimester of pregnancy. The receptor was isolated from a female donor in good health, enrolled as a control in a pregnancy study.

The CDR3 loop is CATSRTLSGANVLTF. DNA for the CDR3: TGTGCCACCAGCAGGACTCTCTCTGGGGCCAACGTCCTGACTTTC. This sequence joins TRBV15 and TRBJ2-6; D is undetermined. CDR1 is LNHNV and CDR2 is YYDKDF in the germline V gene (reference sequence). The germline V and J ends were trimmed by 3 bases and 0 bases, with 6 bases remaining between them. The CDR3 is made up of 15 amino acids.